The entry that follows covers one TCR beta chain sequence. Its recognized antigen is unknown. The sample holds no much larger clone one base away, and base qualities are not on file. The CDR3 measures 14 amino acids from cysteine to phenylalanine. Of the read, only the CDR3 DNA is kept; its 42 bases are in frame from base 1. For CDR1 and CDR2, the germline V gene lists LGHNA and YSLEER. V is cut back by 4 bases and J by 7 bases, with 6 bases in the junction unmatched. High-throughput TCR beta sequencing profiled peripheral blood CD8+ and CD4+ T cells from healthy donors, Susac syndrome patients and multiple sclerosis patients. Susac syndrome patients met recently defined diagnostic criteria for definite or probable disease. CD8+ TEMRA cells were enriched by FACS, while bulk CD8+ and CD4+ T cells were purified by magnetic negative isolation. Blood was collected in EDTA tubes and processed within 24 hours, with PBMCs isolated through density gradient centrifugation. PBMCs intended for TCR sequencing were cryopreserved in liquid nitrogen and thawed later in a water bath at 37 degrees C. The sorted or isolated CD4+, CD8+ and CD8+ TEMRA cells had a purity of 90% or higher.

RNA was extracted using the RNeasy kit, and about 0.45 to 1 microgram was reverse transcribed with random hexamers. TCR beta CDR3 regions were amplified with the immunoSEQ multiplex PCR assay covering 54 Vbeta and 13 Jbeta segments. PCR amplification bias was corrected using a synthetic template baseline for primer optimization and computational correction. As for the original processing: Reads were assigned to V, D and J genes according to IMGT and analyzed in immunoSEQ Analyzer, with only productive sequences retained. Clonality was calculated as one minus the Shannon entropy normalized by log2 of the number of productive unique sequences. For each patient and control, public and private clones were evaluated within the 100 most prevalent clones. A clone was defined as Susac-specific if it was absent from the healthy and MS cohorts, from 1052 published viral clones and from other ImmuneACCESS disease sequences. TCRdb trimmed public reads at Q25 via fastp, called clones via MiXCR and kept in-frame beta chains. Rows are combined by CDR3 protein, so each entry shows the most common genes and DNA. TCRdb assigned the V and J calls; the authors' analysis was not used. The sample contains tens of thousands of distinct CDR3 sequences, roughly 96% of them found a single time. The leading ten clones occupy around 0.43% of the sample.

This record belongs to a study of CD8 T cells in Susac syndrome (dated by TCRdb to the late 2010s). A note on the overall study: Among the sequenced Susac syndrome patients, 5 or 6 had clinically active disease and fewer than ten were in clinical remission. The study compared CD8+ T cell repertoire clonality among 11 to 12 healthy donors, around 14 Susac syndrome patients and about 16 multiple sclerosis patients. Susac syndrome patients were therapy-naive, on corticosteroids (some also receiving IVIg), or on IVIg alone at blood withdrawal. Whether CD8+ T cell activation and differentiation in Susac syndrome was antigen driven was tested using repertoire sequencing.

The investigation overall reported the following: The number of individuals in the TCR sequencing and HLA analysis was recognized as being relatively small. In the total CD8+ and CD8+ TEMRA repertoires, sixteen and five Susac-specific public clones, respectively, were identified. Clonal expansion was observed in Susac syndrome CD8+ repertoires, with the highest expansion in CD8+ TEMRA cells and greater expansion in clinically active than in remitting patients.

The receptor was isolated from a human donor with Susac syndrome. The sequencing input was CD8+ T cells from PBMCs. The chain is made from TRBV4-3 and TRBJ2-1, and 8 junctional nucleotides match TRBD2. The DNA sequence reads TGCGCCAGCAGCCCGGTGACTAGCGAGAATGAGCAGTTCTTC. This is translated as CASSPVTSENEQFF.